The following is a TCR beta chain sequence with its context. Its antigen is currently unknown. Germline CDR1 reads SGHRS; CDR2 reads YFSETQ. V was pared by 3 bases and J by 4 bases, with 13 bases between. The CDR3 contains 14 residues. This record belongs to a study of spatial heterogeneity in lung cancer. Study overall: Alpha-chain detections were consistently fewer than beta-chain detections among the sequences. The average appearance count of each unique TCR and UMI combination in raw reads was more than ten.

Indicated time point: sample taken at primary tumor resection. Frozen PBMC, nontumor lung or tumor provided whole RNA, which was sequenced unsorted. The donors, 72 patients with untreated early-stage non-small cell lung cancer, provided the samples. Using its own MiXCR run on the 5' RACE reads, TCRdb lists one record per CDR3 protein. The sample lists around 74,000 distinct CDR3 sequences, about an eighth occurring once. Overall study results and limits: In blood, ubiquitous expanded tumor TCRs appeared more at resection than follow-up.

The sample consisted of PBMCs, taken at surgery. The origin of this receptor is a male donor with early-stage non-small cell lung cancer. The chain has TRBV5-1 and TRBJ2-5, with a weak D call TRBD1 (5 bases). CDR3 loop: CASSSPDQGETQYF. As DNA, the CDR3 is TGCGCCAGCAGCTCCCCGGACCAGGGAGAGACCCAGTACTTC. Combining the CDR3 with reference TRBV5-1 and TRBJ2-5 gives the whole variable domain KAGVTQTPRYLIKTRGQQVTLSCSPISGHRSVSWYQQTPGQGLQFLFEYFSETQRNKGNFPGRFSGRQFSNSRSEMNVSTLELGDSALYLCASSSPDQGETQYFGPGTRLLVL.